Sequencing of this T cell receptor beta chain was carried out in a study of OX40 agonist ivuxolimab in advanced cancers. Points from the study as a whole: On average, a greater number of expanded clones characterised CD8+ T cells relative to CD4+. Compared with others, partial responders at 0.1-3.0 mg/kg displayed clonal expansion among the lowest. Certain nonresponding patients likewise had low normalized T-cell clonal expansion.

The CDR3 is made up of 15 amino acids. Trimming took 1 base from V and 3 from J, leaving 13 bases between them. Per germline, CDR1 KGHSH and CDR2 LQKENI. This clone appeared a few times. No antigen is known for it. Only in-frame clones appear in the TCRdb table, and some are missing; sequencing was by immunoSEQ multiplex PCR. The sample has about 46,000 clones; 85% to 90% are singletons. This rearrangement joins TRBV18 to TRBJ2-7, with a weak D call TRBD1 (6 bases). The clonotype originates from an adult with an advanced solid tumor such as melanoma, head and neck, liver or kidney cancer. The sequenced sample was CD4+ or CD8+ T cells sorted from blood, obtained in a trial of the OX40 agonist ivuxolimab. The CDR3 nucleotides are TGTGCCAGCTCACCACGACGACAGGCAAACTACGAGCAGTACTTC. This codes for CASSPRRQANYEQYF.